The 22 T cell receptor beta chains listed next were all sequenced from one sample in a study of blood T cell repertoires in COVID-19. Profiling relied on immunoSEQ multiplex PCR, and the TCRdb table lists in-frame clones only, not all of them. Of 180,000 or so clones listed, approximately 89% are singletons. The sequenced material came from PBMCs or T cells enriched from blood (not recorded which). The source of these receptors is a woman between 18 and 30 years old who had recovered from COVID-19.

In DNA form, the CDR3 reads TGTGCCAGCCTGACGGGACAGTACAATGAGCAGTTCTTC. Translating it yields CASLTGQYNEQFF. The gene calls are TRBV18 and TRBJ2-1; 7 bases are a match to TRBD1. This CDR3 region has 13 residues. Germline V lookup: CDR1 KGHSH, CDR2 LQKENI. The V gene end was trimmed by 8 bases and the J gene end by 4 bases; junction bases not matched to a gene: 5.

The rearrangement uses TRBV2 and TRBJ1-5; D perhaps matches TRBD1 (5 bases). V lost 6 bases and J lost 4, with 10 bases in between. Germline V gene data show CDR1 as SNHLY and CDR2 as FYNNEI. CDR3 length equals 13 residues. The CDR3, as DNA: TGTGCCAGCAGCCGCAGGGAAAATCAGCCCCAGCATTTT. Its translation: CASSRRENQPQHF.

The gene calls are TRBV19 and TRBJ2-1, with D possibly matching TRBD1 (5 bases). V shed 4 bases and J shed 5 bases, with 9 bases lying between them. This CDR3 contains 13 residues. Germline-derived CDR1 and CDR2 are LNHDA and SQIVND (reference sequence). The CDR3 reads CASSTQVNNEQFF. DNA for the CDR3: TGTGCCAGTAGTACACAGGTGAACAATGAGCAGTTCTTC. The entire variable domain, with the rest obtained from reference TRBV19 and TRBJ2-1, is as follows: DGGITQSPKYLFRKEGQNVTLSCEQNLNHDAMYWYRQDPGQGLRLIYYSQIVNDFQKGDIAEGYSVSREKKESFPLTVTSAQKNPTAFYLCASSTQVNNEQFFGPGTRLTVL.

The chain uses TRBV7-6 and TRBJ2-7; D is ambiguous. The length of the CDR3 is 14 residues. CDR1 SGHVS and CDR2 FNYEAQ come from the germline V gene. Trimming left V 1 base short and J 2 bases short, with 9 bases between. CDR3 nucleotides: TGTGCCAGCAGCTTAGGAGCGACGGCCTACGAGCAGTACTTC. It codes for CASSLGATAYEQYF.

V usage is TRBV28 and J usage is TRBJ1-1; 8 bases align to TRBD1. J lost 7 bases, V lost 4 bases, and 5 bases had no gene match. The CDR3 is made up of 13 amino acids. The germline V gene has CDR1 MDHEN and CDR2 SYDVKM. The CDR3 spells CASSSGGEDEAFF. The CDR3 DNA is TGTGCCAGCAGTTCAGGGGGCGAGGATGAAGCTTTCTTT.

The J gene is TRBJ2-5, the V gene TRBV28; TRBD2 matches 9 bases. Germline V lookup: CDR1 MDHEN, CDR2 SYDVKM. V lost 6 bases, J lost 7 bases, and 6 bases stayed unmatched. CDR3 length: 13 amino acids. CDR3 sequence (DNA): TGTGCCAGCAGATTAGCGGGAGTCCGGACCCAGTACTTC. Translation: CASRLAGVRTQYF.

V is TRBV12-3 or TRBV12-4 and J is TRBJ2-1; weak D call: TRBD2 (7 bases). CDR3 size: 12 residues. V was clipped by 6 bases and J by 8 bases, with 11 bases between them. The CDR3 loop reads CASSWGGHEQFF. In DNA, the CDR3 is TGTGCCAGCAGCTGGGGGGGGCATGAGCAGTTCTTC.

The rearrangement links TRBV3-1 (or the pseudogene TRBV3-2) to TRBJ2-7; 7 bases agree with TRBD1. After removal of 3 bases from V and 0 bases from J, the junction contained 17 bases not matched to a gene. Germline-derived CDR1 and CDR2 are LGHDT and YNNKEL (reference sequence). The length of the CDR3 is 19 residues. This CDR3 is CASSQVMVFSGQISYEQYF. In nucleotides, the CDR3 is TGTGCCAGCAGCCAGGTCATGGTGTTCTCGGGACAGATCTCCTACGAGCAGTACTTC.

This chain connects TRBV6-1 to TRBJ2-1; perhaps TRBD2 as D (5 bases). This CDR3 is 17 amino acids long. Germline lookup yields CDR1 MNHNS and CDR2 SASEGT. Between the trimmed V and J ends, which lost 2 bases and 0 bases, there was a span of 14 bases. The CDR3 is CASSEFERWASYNEQFF. The CDR3 DNA sequence: TGTGCCAGCAGTGAATTTGAGCGGTGGGCCTCCTACAATGAGCAGTTCTTC.

The V and J genes are TRBV6-5 and TRBJ1-2; 7 bases agree with TRBD1. Germline CDR1 MNHEY, CDR2 SVGAGI. Trimming removed 1 base from V and 0 bases from J; junction bases left unmatched: 2. The CDR3 runs 15 residues. This chain's CDR3 is CASSYLGQTNYGYTF. The CDR3 DNA reads as TGTGCCAGCAGTTACTTGGGACAGACTAACTATGGCTACACCTTC.

This chain uses TRBV7-3 with TRBJ2-1; weak D call: TRBD2 (8 bases). V dropped 4 bases and J dropped 8 bases, with 18 bases sitting between them. This CDR3 has 15 residues. CDR1 and CDR2 (germline): SGHTA, FQGTGA. This CDR3 reads CASSSGQVRGDEQFF. CDR3 nucleotides: TGTGCCAGCAGCTCAGGACAGGTGCGGGGGGATGAGCAGTTCTTC.

The V gene is TRBV28, the J gene TRBJ2-5; possibly TRBD1 for D (5 bases). Germline CDR1 reads MDHEN; CDR2 reads SYDVKM. Trimming took off 8 bases at V and 1 base at J, with 17 bases between the two ends. CDR3 size: 15 residues. The CDR3 bases are TGTGCCAGCTCGATGCTTGACAGAGTCCAAGAGACCCAGTACTTC. Amino acid sequence: CASSMLDRVQETQYF.

This chain joins TRBV13 and TRBJ2-7; 7 nucleotides match TRBD1. Trimming at V came to 4 bases and at J to 3 bases, leaving 15 bases not matched to a gene. The CDR3 has 17 residues. CDR1 is PRHDT, CDR2 FYEKMQ, per germline (reference sequence). The CDR3 protein is CASSSRQKRTGVYEQYF. The CDR3, as DNA: TGTGCCAGCAGCTCCCGACAGAAACGGACAGGAGTCTACGAGCAGTACTTC.

The rearrangement joins TRBV7-2 to TRBJ1-5; tentatively, D is TRBD1 (5 bases). The germline V and J ends were trimmed by 2 bases and 6 bases, with 8 bases remaining between them. CDR3 length equals 13 residues. Germline V gene lookup returns CDR1 SGHTA and CDR2 FQGNSA. The CDR3 region is CASSLLGPQPQHF. The CDR3, as DNA: TGTGCCAGCAGCTTATTGGGGCCTCAGCCCCAGCATTTT.

This clone was seen just once. This rearrangement joins TRBV29-1 to TRBJ2-5, with 9 positions matching TRBD2. The CDR3 extends over 18 amino acids. V gave up 4 bases and J gave up 5 bases; unmatched junction bases: 20. Looked up from germline, CDR1 is SQVTM and CDR2 is ANQGSEA. Written as DNA, the CDR3 is TGCAGCGTTGGCCTGTTGCGGGAGGGCCACCGCGTCAGGGAGACCCAGTACTTC. This gives the protein CSVGLLREGHRVRETQYF.

This clone occurred once. This chain uses TRBV24-1 with TRBJ2-7; 10 nucleotides align to TRBD2. Germline CDR1 and CDR2: KGHDR and SFDVKD. Trimming cost V 4 bases and J 4 bases; bases outside gene matches: 3. The length of the CDR3 is 14 residues. The CDR3 region is CATSDQTSGYEQYF. The CDR3 bases are TGTGCCACCAGTGACCAGACTAGCGGGTACGAGCAGTACTTC.

This chain links TRBV9 with TRBJ2-2, with 13 nucleotides matching TRBD2. Germline-derived CDR1 and CDR2 are SGDLS and YYNGEE. The junction had 5 bases not matched to a gene; V was cut back by 0 bases and J by 3 bases. The CDR3 length is 18 residues. DNA for the CDR3: TGTGCCAGCAGCGTAGAGAAGGGACTAGCGGGGTACACCGGGGAGCTGTTTTTT. Its protein is CASSVEKGLAGYTGELFF. Complete variable domain (other parts from reference TRBV9 and TRBJ2-2): DSGVTQTPKHLITATGQRVTLRCSPRSGDLSVYWYQQSLDQGLQFLIQYYNGEERAKGNILERFSAQQFPDLHSELNLSSLELGDSALYFCASSVEKGLAGYTGELFFGEGSRLTVL.

The chain recombines TRBV6-5 with TRBJ2-1; 11 positions match TRBD2. Losses at the gene ends were 4 bases for V and 4 bases for J; bases not matched to a gene: 6. This CDR3 has 16 amino acids. In germline, CDR1 is MNHEY, CDR2 SVGAGI. The CDR3 DNA follows: TGTGCCAGCAGTTCCATAGCGGGAGGGCCATACAATGAGCAGTTCTTC. It codes for CASSSIAGGPYNEQFF.

Remarks on this clone: One junction end does not reproduce the germline sequence, and a read error may be involved. The gene calls are TRBV7-7 and TRBJ2-2, with 11 bases aligning to TRBD1. Germline V gene data show CDR1 as SSHAT and CDR2 as FNYEAQ (reference sequence). The CDR3 is 18 residues long. In nucleotides, the CDR3 is TGTGCTAGCAGCCCGGACAGGGGGCAGGCTCCAAACACCGGGGAGCTGTTTTTT. Amino acids: CASSPDRGQAPNTGELFF.

This chain uses TRBV27 with TRBJ2-7; 8 positions agree with TRBD1. Germline lookup yields CDR1 MNHEY and CDR2 SMNVEV (reference sequence). This CDR3 is 17 amino acids long. V dropped 5 bases and J dropped 1; count of bases not matched to a gene: 13. The CDR3 reads CASSGFSGGKVSYEQYF. For the CDR3, the DNA is TGTGCCAGCAGTGGGTTCTCAGGGGGCAAGGTGTCCTACGAGCAGTACTTC.

The chain joins TRBV12-2 to TRBJ2-1; no DNA check was done on the table's D call, TRBD2. TRBV12-2 is marked as a pseudogene. CDR3 length: 17 residues. The CDR3 here is CASRLSLITGVYNEQFF. CDR3 bases: TGTGCAAGTCGCTTATCCCTGATAACGGGGGTGTACAATGAGCAGTTCTTC.

This clone was detected only once. The V call is TRBV29-1, the J call TRBJ1-2, with TRBD1 as a possible D gene (5 bases). Germline values: CDR1 SQVTM, CDR2 ANQGSEA. CDR3 length equals 13 residues. Written as DNA, the CDR3 is TGCAGTGCGAACGAGCAGGCTAGGGGTGGCTACACCTTC. Protein product: CSANEQARGGYTF.